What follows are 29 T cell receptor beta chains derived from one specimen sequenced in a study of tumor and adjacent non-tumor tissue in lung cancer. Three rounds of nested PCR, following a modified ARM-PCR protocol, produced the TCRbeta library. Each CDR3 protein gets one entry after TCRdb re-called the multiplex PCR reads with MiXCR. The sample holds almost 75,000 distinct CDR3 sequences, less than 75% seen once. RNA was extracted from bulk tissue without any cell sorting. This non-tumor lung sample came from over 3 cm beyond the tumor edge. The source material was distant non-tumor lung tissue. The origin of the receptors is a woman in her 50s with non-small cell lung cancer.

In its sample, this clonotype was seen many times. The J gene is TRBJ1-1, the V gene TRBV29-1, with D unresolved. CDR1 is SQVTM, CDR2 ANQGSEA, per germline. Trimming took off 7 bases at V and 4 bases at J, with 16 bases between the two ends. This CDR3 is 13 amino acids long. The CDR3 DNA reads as TGCAGCGCCAAGCCGGAGGGCGGCACTGAAGCTTTCTTT. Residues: CSAKPEGGTEAFF.

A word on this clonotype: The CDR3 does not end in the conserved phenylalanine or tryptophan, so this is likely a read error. The chain's CDR3 is CASSSPGTTQNEQFL. For the CDR3, the DNA is TGTGCCAGCAGCTCCCCGGGAACTACCCAGAATGAGCAGTTCCTC. V is TRBV11-2 and J is TRBJ2-1, with a possible D match to TRBD2 (5 bases). Per the germline V gene, CDR1 is SGHAT and CDR2 is FQNNGV. Trimming left V 4 bases short and J 7 bases short, with 17 bases between. The CDR3 is 15 residues long.

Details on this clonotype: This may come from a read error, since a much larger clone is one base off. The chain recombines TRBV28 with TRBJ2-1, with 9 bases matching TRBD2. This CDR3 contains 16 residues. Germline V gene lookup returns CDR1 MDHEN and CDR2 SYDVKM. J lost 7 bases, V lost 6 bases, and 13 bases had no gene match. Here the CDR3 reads CASRSITSGLRNEQFF. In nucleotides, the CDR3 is TGTGCCAGCAGGTCCATTACTAGCGGGCTTAGGAATGAGCAGTTCTTC.

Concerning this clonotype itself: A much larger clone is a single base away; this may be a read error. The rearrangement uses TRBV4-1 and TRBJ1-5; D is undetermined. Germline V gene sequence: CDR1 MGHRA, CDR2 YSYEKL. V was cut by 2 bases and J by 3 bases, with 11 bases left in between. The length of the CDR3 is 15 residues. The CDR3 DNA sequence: TGCGCCAGCAGCCAACCGGGCAGATTCAATCAGCCCCAGCATTTT. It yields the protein CASSQPGRFNQPQHF.

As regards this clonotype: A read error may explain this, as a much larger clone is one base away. CDR3 loop: CSVGPRGYSYNEQFF. The CDR3 DNA sequence: TGCAGCGTAGGACCTAGGGGGTACTCCTACAATGAGCAGTTCTTC. The chain recombines TRBV29-1 with TRBJ2-1, with D perhaps TRBD1 (6 bases). The CDR3 consists of 15 residues. Germline values: CDR1 SQVTM, CDR2 ANQGSEA. V lost 6 bases to trimming and J lost 0 bases, with 15 bases between them.

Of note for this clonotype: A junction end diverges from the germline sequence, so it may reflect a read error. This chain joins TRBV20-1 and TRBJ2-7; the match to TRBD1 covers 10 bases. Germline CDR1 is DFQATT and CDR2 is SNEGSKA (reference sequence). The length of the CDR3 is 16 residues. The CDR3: CNATDRLGQGTDEQYF. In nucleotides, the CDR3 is TGCAATGCTACCGACCGGCTGGGACAGGGGACAGACGAGCAGTACTTC.

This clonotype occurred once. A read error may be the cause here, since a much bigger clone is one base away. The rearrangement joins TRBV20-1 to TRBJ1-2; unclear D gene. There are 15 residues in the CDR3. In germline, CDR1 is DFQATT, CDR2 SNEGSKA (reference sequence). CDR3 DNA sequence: TGCAGTGCCCTCATGGAACAGACCCTAAACTATGGCAACACCTTC. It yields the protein CSALMEQTLNYGNTF.

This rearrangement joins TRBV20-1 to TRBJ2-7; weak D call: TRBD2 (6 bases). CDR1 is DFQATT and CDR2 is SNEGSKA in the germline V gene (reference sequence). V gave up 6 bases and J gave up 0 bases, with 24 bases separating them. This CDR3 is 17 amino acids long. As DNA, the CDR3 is TGCAGTGCAAAAGTGGGGGTAGCGGAACCCTACTCCTACGAGCAGTACTTC. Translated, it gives CSAKVGVAEPYSYEQYF.

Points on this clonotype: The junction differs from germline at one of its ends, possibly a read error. CDR3 sequence (DNA): TGTGCCAGCATTTACGTGGCCACAGATACGCAATATTTT. Its translation: CASIYVATDTQYF. The chain joins TRBV6-5 to TRBJ2-3; D is undetermined. Per the germline V gene, CDR1 is MNHEY and CDR2 is SVGAGI. This CDR3 has 13 residues.

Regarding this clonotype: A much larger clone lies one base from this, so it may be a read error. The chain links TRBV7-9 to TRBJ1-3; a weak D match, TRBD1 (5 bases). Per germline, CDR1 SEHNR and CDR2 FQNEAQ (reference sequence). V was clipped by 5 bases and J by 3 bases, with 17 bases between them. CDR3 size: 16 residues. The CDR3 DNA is TGTGCCAGCAGCGCCGACCGGGCCCAGGGTGGAAACACCATATATTTT. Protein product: CASSADRAQGGNTIYF.

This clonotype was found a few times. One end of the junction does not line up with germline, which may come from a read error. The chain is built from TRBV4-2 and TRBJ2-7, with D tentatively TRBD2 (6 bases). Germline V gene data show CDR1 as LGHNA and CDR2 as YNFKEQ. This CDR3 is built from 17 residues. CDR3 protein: CASSQDEGGTFFYGQYF. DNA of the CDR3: TGTGCCAGCAGTCAAGATGAGGGAGGCACCTTTTTCTACGGGCAGTACTTC.

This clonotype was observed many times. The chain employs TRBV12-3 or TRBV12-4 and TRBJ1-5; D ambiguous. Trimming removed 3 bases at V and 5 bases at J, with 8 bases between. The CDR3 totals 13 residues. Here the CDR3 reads CASSLGGDQPQHF. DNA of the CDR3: TGTGCCAGCAGTTTGGGTGGGGATCAGCCCCAGCATTTT.

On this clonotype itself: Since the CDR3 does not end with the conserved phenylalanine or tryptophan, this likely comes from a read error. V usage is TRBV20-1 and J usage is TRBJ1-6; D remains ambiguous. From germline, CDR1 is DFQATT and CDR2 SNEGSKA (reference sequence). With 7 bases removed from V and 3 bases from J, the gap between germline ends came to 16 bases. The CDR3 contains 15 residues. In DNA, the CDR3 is TGCAGTGTTCCAGGTCCTGGGCGCTATAATTCACCCCTCCACGTC. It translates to CSVPGPGRYNSPLHV.

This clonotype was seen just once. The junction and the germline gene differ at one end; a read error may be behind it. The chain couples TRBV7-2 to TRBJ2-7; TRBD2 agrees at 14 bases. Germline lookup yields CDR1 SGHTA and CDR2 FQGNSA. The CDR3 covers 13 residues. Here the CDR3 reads CASRTSGGYVQYF. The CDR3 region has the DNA TGTGCCAGCCGGACTAGCGGGGGGTACGTGCAGTACTTC.

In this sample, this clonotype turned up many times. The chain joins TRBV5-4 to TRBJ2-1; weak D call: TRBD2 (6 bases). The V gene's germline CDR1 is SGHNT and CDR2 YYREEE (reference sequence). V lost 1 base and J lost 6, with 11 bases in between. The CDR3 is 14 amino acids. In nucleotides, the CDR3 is TGTGCCAGCAGCTTGAGGAGGACTACCAATGAGCAGTTCTTC. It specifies CASSLRRTTNEQFF. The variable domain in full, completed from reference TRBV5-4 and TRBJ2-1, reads ETGVTQSPTHLIKTRGQQVTLRCSSQSGHNTVSWYQQALGQGPQFIFQYYREEENGRGNFPPRFSGLQFPNYSSELNVNALELDDSALYLCASSLRRTTNEQFFGPGTRLTVL.

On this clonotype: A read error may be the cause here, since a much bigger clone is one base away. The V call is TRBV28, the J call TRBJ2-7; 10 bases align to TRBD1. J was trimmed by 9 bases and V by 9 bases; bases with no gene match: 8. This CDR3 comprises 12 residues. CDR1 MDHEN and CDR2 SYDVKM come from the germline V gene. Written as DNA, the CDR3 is TGTGCCAGTACGGGACAGGGGCGCGGGCAGTACTTC. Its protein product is CASTGQGRGQYF.

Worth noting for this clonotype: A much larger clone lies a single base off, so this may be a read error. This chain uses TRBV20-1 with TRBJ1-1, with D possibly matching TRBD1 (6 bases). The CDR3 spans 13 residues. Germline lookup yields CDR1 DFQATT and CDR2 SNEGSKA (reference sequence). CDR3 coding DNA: TGCAGTGCTTCCCAGGGGTTATCCACTGAAGCTTCCTTT. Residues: CSASQGLSTEASF.

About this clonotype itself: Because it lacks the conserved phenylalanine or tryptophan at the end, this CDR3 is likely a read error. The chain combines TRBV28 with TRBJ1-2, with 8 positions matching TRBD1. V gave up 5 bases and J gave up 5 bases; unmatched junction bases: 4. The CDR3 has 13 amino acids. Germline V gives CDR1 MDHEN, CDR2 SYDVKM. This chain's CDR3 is CASSGQGKYGYTL. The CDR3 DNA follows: TGTGCCAGCAGTGGACAGGGAAAGTATGGCTACACCTTA.

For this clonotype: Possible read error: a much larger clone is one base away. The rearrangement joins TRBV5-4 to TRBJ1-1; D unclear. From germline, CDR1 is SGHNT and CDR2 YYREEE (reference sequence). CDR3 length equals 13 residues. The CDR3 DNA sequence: TGTGCCAACAGCTCGGGCTCGAACACTGAAGCTTTCTTT. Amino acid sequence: CANSSGSNTEAFF.

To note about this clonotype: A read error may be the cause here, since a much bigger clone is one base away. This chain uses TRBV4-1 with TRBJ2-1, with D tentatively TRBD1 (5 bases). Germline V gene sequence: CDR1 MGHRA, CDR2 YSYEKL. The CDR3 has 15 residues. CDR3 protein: CAISQDSARGNEQFF. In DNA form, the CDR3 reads TGCGCCATCAGCCAAGACAGTGCGCGCGGCAATGAGCAGTTCTTC.

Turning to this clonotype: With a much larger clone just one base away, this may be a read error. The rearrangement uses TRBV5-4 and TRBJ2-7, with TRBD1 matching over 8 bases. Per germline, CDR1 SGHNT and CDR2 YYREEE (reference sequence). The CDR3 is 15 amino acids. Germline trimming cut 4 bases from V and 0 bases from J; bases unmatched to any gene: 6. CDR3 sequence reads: CASSMGQASSYEQYF. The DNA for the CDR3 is TGTGCCAGCAGCATGGGACAGGCGAGCTCCTACGAGCAGTACTTC.

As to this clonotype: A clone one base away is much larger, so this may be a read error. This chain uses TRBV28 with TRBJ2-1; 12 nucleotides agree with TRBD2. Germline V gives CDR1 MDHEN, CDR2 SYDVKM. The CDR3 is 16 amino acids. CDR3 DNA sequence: TGTGTCAGCAGTTTAAAGGGACTAGCGGGTCGCAATGAGCAGTTCTTC. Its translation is CVSSLKGLAGRNEQFF.

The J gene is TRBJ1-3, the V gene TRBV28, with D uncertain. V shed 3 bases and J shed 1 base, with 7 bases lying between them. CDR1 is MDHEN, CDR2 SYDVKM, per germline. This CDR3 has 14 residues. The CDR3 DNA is TGTGCCAGCAGTTTCGGACGTTCTGGAAACACCATATATTTT. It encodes CASSFGRSGNTIYF.

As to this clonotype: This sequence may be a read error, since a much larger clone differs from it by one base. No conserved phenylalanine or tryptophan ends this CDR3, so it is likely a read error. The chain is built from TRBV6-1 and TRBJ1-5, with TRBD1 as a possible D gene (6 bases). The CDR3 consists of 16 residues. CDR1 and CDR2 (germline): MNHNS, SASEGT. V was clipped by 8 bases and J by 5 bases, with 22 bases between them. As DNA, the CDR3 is TGTGCCAGCGGACTATTCGCAAGGGGGGCGGATCAGCCCCAGCATTCT. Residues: CASGLFARGADQPQHS.

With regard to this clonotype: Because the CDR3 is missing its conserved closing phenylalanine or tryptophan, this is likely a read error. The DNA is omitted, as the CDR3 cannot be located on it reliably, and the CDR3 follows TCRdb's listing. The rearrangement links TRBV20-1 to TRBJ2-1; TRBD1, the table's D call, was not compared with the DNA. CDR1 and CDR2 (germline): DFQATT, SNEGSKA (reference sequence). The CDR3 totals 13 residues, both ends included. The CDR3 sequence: CSAPGADYLEQCL.

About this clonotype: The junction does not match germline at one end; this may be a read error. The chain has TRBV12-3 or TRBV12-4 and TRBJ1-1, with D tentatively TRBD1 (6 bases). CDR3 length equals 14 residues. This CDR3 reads CACSFSGTSFGAFF. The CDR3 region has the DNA TGTGCCTGCAGTTTCTCCGGGACAAGTTTTGGAGCTTTCTTT.

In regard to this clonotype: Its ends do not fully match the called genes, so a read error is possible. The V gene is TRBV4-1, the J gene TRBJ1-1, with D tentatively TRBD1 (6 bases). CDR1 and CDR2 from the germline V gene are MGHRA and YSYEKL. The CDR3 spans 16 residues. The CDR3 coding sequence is TGCGCCAGCAGCGAAGATCTCTACAGGGCCGGCACTGAAGATTTCTTT. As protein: CASSEDLYRAGTEDFF.

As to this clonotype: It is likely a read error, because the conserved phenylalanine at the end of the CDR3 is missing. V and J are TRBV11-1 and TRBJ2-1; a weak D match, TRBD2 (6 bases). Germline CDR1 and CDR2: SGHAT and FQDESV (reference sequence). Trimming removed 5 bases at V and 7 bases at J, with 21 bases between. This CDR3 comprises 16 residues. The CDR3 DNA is TGTGCCAGCAGCCCTCTGACTAGAGGGATTCGTAATGAGCAGTTCCTC. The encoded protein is CASSPLTRGIRNEQFL.

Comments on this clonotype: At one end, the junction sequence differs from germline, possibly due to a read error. Here the CDR3 DNA reads TGTGACAGCAGCCTAGCCGCGGGACGTACGGGGCCCTACGAGCAGTACTTC. This codes for CDSSLAAGRTGPYEQYF. The gene calls are TRBV11-2 and TRBJ2-7; tentatively, D is TRBD2 (6 bases). CDR1 is SGHAT, CDR2 FQNNGV, per germline. The CDR3 length is 17 residues.